This TCR beta chain stems from a study of OX40 agonist ivuxolimab in advanced cancers. Study-level background: Participants could have had prior anti-PD-1, anti-PD-L1 or anti-CTLA-4 therapy, and approximately 40% had some.

Generated by immunoSEQ multiplex PCR, the TCRdb table keeps only in-frame clones and is missing some. The sample contains 55,000 to 80,000 clones, 70% to 90% of which appear only once. Researchers took blood at baseline, on cycle 4 day 1, and on cycle 7 day 1. This CDR3 comprises 14 residues. V was shortened by 1 base and J by 2 bases, with 7 bases between the two germline ends. The germline V gene has CDR1 SEHNR and CDR2 FQNEAQ (reference sequence). The sequences come from CD4+ or CD8+ T cells sorted from blood, collected in a trial of the OX40 agonist ivuxolimab. V gene TRBV7-9 combines with J gene TRBJ2-3; D is ambiguous. The receptor's source is an adult with an advanced solid tumor such as melanoma, head and neck, liver or kidney cancer. The CDR3 sequence is CASSLGRNTDTQYF. DNA for the CDR3: TGTGCCAGCAGCTTAGGTCGAAACACAGATACGCAGTATTTT.